These 26 T cell receptor beta chains came from one sample sequenced in a study of blood T cell repertoires in COVID-19. The repertoire was sequenced with immunoSEQ multiplex PCR; TCRdb's copy has only in-frame clones and lacks some. The sample holds approximately 500,000 clones, around 85% seen once. The specimen sequenced was peripheral blood. The receptors shown here come from a human donor in a cohort sampled during active COVID-19.

The chain links TRBV19 to TRBJ2-2; 7 positions match TRBD1. The CDR3 covers 16 residues. The junction had 7 bases not matched to a gene; V was cut back by 4 bases and J by 2 bases. The germline V gene has CDR1 LNHDA and CDR2 SQIVND (reference sequence). The CDR3 region is CASSRRDSPNTGELFF. In nucleotides, the CDR3 is TGTGCCAGTAGTAGACGGGACAGCCCCAACACCGGGGAGCTGTTTTTT. The whole variable domain, filled in from reference TRBV19 and TRBJ2-2, reads DGGITQSPKYLFRKEGQNVTLSCEQNLNHDAMYWYRQDPGQGLRLIYYSQIVNDFQKGDIAEGYSVSREKKESFPLTVTSAQKNPTAFYLCASSRRDSPNTGELFFGEGSRLTVL.

At least ten counts were recorded for this clone. The chain links TRBV6-5 to TRBJ2-2, with 10 nucleotides matching TRBD2. CDR3 length: 16 amino acids. CDR1 and CDR2 from the germline V gene are MNHEY and SVGAGI. V gave up 2 bases and J gave up 8 bases; unmatched junction bases: 8. The chain's CDR3 is CASSYATSGNGGELFF. CDR3 nucleotide sequence: TGTGCCAGCAGTTACGCAACTAGCGGGAATGGAGGGGAGCTGTTTTTT.

The CDR3 DNA follows: TGTGCCAGCAGTCGTCAAACAGGGGCGTACTCTGGAAACACCATATATTTT. It yields the protein CASSRQTGAYSGNTIYF. This chain links TRBV3-1 (or the pseudogene TRBV3-2) with TRBJ1-3, with 7 bases that match TRBD1. In germline, CDR1 is LGHDT, CDR2 YNNKEL (reference sequence). This CDR3 is built from 17 residues. The ends lost 6 bases at V and 0 bases at J; junction bases unmatched: 11.

The chain is built from TRBV25-1 and TRBJ2-5; a possible D gene is TRBD2 (5 bases). The CDR3 contains 14 residues. Looked up from germline, CDR1 is MGHDK and CDR2 is SYGVNS. The V end lost 0 bases, the J end lost 2 bases, and 7 bases lay between the germline ends. CDR3 DNA sequence: TGTGCCAGCAGTGAATACCGCGGGCAAGAGACCCAGTACTTC. Translated, it gives CASSEYRGQETQYF.

This clone has more than one count but fewer than ten. The genes are TRBV7-8 and TRBJ2-2; TRBD1 matches 9 bases. The length of the CDR3 is 15 residues. The ends lost 4 bases at V and 5 bases at J; junction bases unmatched: 5. CDR1 SGHVS and CDR2 FQNEAQ come from the germline V gene. This chain's CDR3 is CASSWTGAPTGELFF. The DNA of the CDR3 is TGTGCCAGCAGCTGGACAGGGGCGCCTACCGGGGAGCTGTTTTTT.

The chain couples TRBV6-5 to TRBJ2-7, with 7 bases fitting TRBD1. Trimming removed 8 bases from V and 3 bases from J; junction bases left unmatched: 7. The CDR3 consists of 13 residues. Germline V gene sequence: CDR1 MNHEY, CDR2 SVGAGI. CDR3 sequence: CASRETGLYEQYF. CDR3 nucleotide sequence: TGTGCCAGCCGCGAGACAGGGCTCTACGAGCAGTACTTC.

This sequence joins TRBV9 and TRBJ2-3, with 10 nucleotides matching TRBD2. This CDR3 contains 15 residues. The germline CDR1 and CDR2 sequences are SGDLS and YYNGEE. J was trimmed by 8 bases and V by 4 bases; bases with no gene match: 10. Here the CDR3 reads CASSPPGLATGTQYF. The CDR3 DNA reads as TGTGCCAGCAGCCCTCCGGGACTAGCGACCGGTACGCAGTATTTT.

V and J are TRBV28 and TRBJ2-7, with D possibly being TRBD1 (6 bases). The CDR3 spans 16 residues. Germline V gene lookup returns CDR1 MDHEN and CDR2 SYDVKM. The V end lost 5 bases, the J end lost 2 bases, and 19 bases lay between the germline ends. The CDR3 region is CASSPSGTLSPYEQYF. CDR3 bases: TGTGCCAGCAGTCCCTCCGGGACACTTTCCCCCTACGAGCAGTACTTC.

This clone was found a few times. The V call is TRBV2, the J call TRBJ1-2; possibly TRBD1 for D (5 bases). Germline V lookup: CDR1 SNHLY, CDR2 FYNNEI. The CDR3 contains 15 residues. V was clipped by 2 bases and J by 8 bases, with 18 bases between them. CDR3 DNA sequence: TGTGCCAGCAGTGAAAAGCAAGGGGATCCTAGAGGCTACACCTTC. Translation gives CASSEKQGDPRGYTF.

The J gene is TRBJ1-2, the V gene TRBV11-3; 8 bases are shared with TRBD1. This CDR3 is built from 13 residues. V lost 4 bases and J lost 8; bases outside the gene matches: 6. CDR1 SGHNT and CDR2 YENEEA come from the germline V gene. The DNA for the CDR3 is TGTGCCAGCAGCTCAAGGACAGGGAGCGGCTACACCTTC. Protein product: CASSSRTGSGYTF.

In this sample, this clone turned up a few times. The rearrangement uses TRBV4-1 and TRBJ1-4; possible D gene TRBD1, 6 bases. Germline V lookup: CDR1 MGHRA, CDR2 YSYEKL. The CDR3 totals 16 residues. V was pared by 4 bases and J by 2 bases, with 14 bases between. The CDR3 nucleotides are TGCGCCAGCAGCCGGACCCAGGGGAACACTAATGAAAAACTGTTTTTT. It encodes CASSRTQGNTNEKLFF.

The chain uses TRBV11-2 and TRBJ1-1; 8 bases line up with TRBD1. Germline CDR1 is SGHAT and CDR2 is FQNNGV. This CDR3 is built from 17 residues. The trim removed 5 bases at V and 1 base at J, leaving 12 bases unmatched. CDR3 residues: CASSLSLDRAGNTEAFF. CDR3 in DNA: TGTGCCAGCAGCCTGAGTTTGGACAGGGCAGGGAACACTGAAGCTTTCTTT.

This chain connects TRBV21-1 to TRBJ1-5; the table's D call, TRBD1, was not checked against the DNA. TRBV21-1 is noted as a pseudogene. The CDR3 extends over 17 amino acids. CDR3 bases: TGTGCCAGCAGCAACGGGAGGACAGGGGCAACGATTCAGCCCCAGCATTTT. Protein sequence: CASSNGRTGATIQPQHF.

The chain couples TRBV29-1 to TRBJ1-1; 7 nucleotides match TRBD1. The CDR3 is 13 residues long. Losses at the gene ends were 4 bases for V and 4 bases for J; bases not matched to a gene: 6. Germline V lookup: CDR1 SQVTM, CDR2 ANQGSEA. The CDR3 protein is CSVAPAGGTEAFF. The CDR3, as DNA: TGCAGCGTTGCTCCGGCAGGGGGCACTGAAGCTTTCTTT.

The J gene is TRBJ2-2, the V gene TRBV28; 8 bases map to TRBD1. Germline trimming cut 2 bases from V and 6 bases from J; bases unmatched to any gene: 8. The CDR3 is made up of 16 amino acids. Germline V gene data show CDR1 as MDHEN and CDR2 as SYDVKM. CDR3 sequence (DNA): TGTGCCAGCAGTTTACGGCAGGGGGCTATATCCGGGGAGCTGTTTTTT. Translation: CASSLRQGAISGELFF.

The J gene is TRBJ1-6, the V gene TRBV6-5; TRBD1 agrees at 7 bases. The V gene's germline CDR1 is MNHEY and CDR2 SVGAGI. With 6 bases clipped from V and 7 bases from J, the junction kept 6 bases outside the gene matches. The CDR3 is 14 residues long. The CDR3 sequence: CASRPGTENSPLHF. CDR3 nucleotides: TGTGCCAGCAGACCCGGGACAGAGAATTCACCCCTCCACTTT.

The V gene is TRBV14, the J gene TRBJ2-2, with a possible D match to TRBD2 (5 bases). The CDR3 consists of 14 residues. CDR1 is SGHDN, CDR2 FVKESK, per germline. V lost 0 bases, J lost 7 bases, and 9 bases lay in between. CDR3 in DNA: TGTGCCAGCAGCCAAGATCGGGGTCTCGGGGAGCTGTTTTTT. This sequence encodes CASSQDRGLGELFF.

The chain uses TRBV3-1 (or the pseudogene TRBV3-2) and TRBJ2-1; 13 positions agree with TRBD2. Germline-derived CDR1 and CDR2 are LGHDT and YNNKEL (reference sequence). The CDR3 is 16 residues long. The J segment lost 4 bases and the V segment lost 1 base, leaving 1 base of the junction unmatched. The CDR3 nucleotides are TGTGCCAGCAGCCAAGGACTAGCGGGAGGTTACAATGAGCAGTTCTTC. This translates into CASSQGLAGGYNEQFF.

The chain uses TRBV28 and TRBJ1-2, with D maybe TRBD1 (5 bases). Trimming shortened V by 5 bases and J by 4 bases, and 20 bases separated the two germline ends. The CDR3 is 16 amino acids. CDR1 is MDHEN and CDR2 is SYDVKM in the germline V gene. In DNA, the CDR3 is TGTGCCAGCAGTCACCTGGAGGGGCTCCGATCCTATGGCTACACCTTC. Residues: CASSHLEGLRSYGYTF.

The V call is TRBV7-6, the J call TRBJ2-5, with 9 bases lining up with TRBD2. CDR3 length: 15 residues. Germline lookup yields CDR1 SGHVS and CDR2 FNYEAQ. With 6 bases clipped from V and 5 bases from J, the junction kept 10 bases outside the gene matches. CDR3 protein: CASRPYLAGSETQYF. The CDR3 DNA sequence: TGTGCCAGCAGACCCTATCTAGCGGGATCCGAGACCCAGTACTTC.

This chain uses TRBV5-1 with TRBJ2-7; D may be TRBD2 (5 bases). The V gene lost 0 bases and the J gene lost 6 bases, with 19 bases spanning the gap. The germline gives CDR1 SGHRS, CDR2 YFSETQ. This CDR3 has 16 residues. The CDR3 reads CASSLAEGAATGEQYF. Here the CDR3 DNA reads TGCGCCAGCAGCTTGGCCGAGGGCGCGGCCACGGGCGAGCAGTACTTC.

V usage is TRBV11-2 and J usage is TRBJ2-2; 8 bases fit TRBD1. V lost 1 base and J lost 6; bases outside the gene matches: 4. CDR1 and CDR2 (germline): SGHAT, FQNNGV. CDR3 length: 15 amino acids. The CDR3 coding sequence is TGTGCCAGCAGCTTAGTGGCAGGGGGCTCCGGGGAGCTGTTTTTT. Its translation: CASSLVAGGSGELFF.

This clone was counted only a few times. This chain connects TRBV27 to TRBJ2-2, with a possible D match to TRBD2 (6 bases). CDR3 length equals 16 residues. Between the trimmed V and J ends, which lost 3 bases and 6 bases, there was a span of 17 bases. The germline CDR1 and CDR2 sequences are MNHEY and SMNVEV (reference sequence). The CDR3 loop reads CASSFSSAPQAGELFF. Written as DNA, the CDR3 is TGTGCCAGCAGTTTTTCTAGCGCCCCACAGGCCGGGGAGCTGTTTTTT.

The chain recombines TRBV23-1 with TRBJ1-6; possibly TRBD1 for D (6 bases). TRBV23-1 is an open reading frame, and its role is uncertain. V lost 2 bases and J 10 bases, leaving 12 bases between the germline ends. There are 14 residues in the CDR3. Written as DNA, the CDR3 is TGCGCCAGCAGTCAAGGGGACAATGGATCACCCCTCCACTTT. Amino acids: CASSQGDNGSPLHF.

The chain uses TRBV30 and TRBJ1-6; D is possibly TRBD1 (6 bases). Germline values: CDR1 GTSNPN, CDR2 SVGIG (reference sequence). The germline V and J ends were trimmed by 3 bases and 9 bases, with 15 bases remaining between them. The CDR3 is 14 residues long. The CDR3 coding sequence is TGTGCCTGGAGGACAGGACCCGCAGGTTCACCCCTCCACTTT. This translates into CAWRTGPAGSPLHF.

V is TRBV19 and J is TRBJ1-5; D remains ambiguous. CDR1 LNHDA and CDR2 SQIVND come from the germline V gene (reference sequence). The CDR3 has 15 residues. V gave up 1 base and J gave up 3 bases, with 10 bases separating them. The CDR3 reads CASSIVGTINQPQHF. The CDR3 region has the DNA TGTGCCAGTAGTATAGTTGGCACGATCAATCAGCCCCAGCATTTT.